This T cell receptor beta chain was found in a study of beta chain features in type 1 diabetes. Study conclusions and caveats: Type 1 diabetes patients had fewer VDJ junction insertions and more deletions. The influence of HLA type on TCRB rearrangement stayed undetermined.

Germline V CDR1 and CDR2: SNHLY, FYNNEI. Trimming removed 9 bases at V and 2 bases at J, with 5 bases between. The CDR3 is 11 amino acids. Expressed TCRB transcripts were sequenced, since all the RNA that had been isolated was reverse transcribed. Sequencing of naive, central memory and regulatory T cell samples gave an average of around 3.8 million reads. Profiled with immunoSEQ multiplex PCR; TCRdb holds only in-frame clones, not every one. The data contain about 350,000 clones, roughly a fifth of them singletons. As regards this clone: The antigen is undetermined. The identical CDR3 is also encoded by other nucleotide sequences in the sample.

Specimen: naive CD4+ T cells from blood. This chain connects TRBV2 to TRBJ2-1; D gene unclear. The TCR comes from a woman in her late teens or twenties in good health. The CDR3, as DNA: TGTGCCAGTTCAGCCTACAATGAGCAGTTCTTC. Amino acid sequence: CASSAYNEQFF.